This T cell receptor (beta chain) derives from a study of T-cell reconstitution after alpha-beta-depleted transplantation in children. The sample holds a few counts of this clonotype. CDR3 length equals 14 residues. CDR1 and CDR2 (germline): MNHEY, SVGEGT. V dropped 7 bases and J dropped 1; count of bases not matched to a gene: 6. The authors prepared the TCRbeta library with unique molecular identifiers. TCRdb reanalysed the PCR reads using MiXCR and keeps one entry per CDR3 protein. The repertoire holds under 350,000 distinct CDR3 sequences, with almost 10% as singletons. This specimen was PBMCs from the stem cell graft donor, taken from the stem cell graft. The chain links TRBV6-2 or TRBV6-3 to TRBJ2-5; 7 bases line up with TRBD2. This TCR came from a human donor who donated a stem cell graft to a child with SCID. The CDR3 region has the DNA TGTGCCAGCAACGCGGGGGTTATCCAAGAGACCCAGTACTTC. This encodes CASNAGVIQETQYF.